This T cell receptor beta chain is from a study of control samples from healthy donors and cancer patients. The method was immunoSEQ multiplex PCR; TCRdb's version includes in-frame clones alone and lacks a portion of them. The data contain about 51,000 clones, over 70% of them singletons. The germline CDR1 and CDR2 sequences are SGHKS and YYEKEE (reference sequence). V lost 4 bases, J lost 2 bases, and 10 bases lay in between. CDR3 length: 13 amino acids. This sequence was found in a man in his 70s in good health. The chain carries TRBV5-5 and TRBJ2-7; D is possibly TRBD2 (5 bases). Sequenced: blood. The CDR3 sequence: CASSREGTYEQYF. The CDR3 region has the DNA TGTGCCAGCAGCCGCGAGGGTACCTACGAGCAGTACTTC.